This entry lists 4 T cell receptor beta chains sequenced from one sample in a study of cytomegalovirus exposure and HLA in healthy donors. The study ran its PCR with 60 Vbeta and 13 Jbeta primers. Assay: immunoSEQ multiplex PCR; the TCRdb copy retains only in-frame clones and omits some. Among about 190,000 clones listed, 81% were seen once. Source material: PBMCs. All receptors derive from a man in his forties in good health and CMV-seropositive.

This clone has only a few counts. V and J are TRBV5-1 and TRBJ1-4, with TRBD1 identical over 7 bases. Germline CDR1 reads SGHRS; CDR2 reads YFSETQ. V trimming: 4 bases; J trimming: 7 bases; junction bases outside the gene matches: 7. This CDR3 has 14 residues. The CDR3, as DNA: TGCGCCAGCAGCGGGGGGACAGCCCCTGAAAAACTGTTTTTT. This translates into CASSGGTAPEKLFF. Supplemented by reference TRBV5-1 and TRBJ1-4, the full variable domain reads KAGVTQTPRYLIKTRGQQVTLSCSPISGHRSVSWYQQTPGQGLQFLFEYFSETQRNKGNFPGRFSGRQFSNSRSEMNVSTLELGDSALYLCASSGGTAPEKLFFGSGTQLSVL.

This clone has just one count. As DNA, the CDR3 is TGTGCCATCAGTGAGCTGGGGACAAATTCACCCCTCCACTTT. It translates to CAISELGTNSPLHF. The chain carries TRBV10-3 and TRBJ1-6, with D perhaps TRBD1 (6 bases). This CDR3 spans 14 amino acids. Trimming pared 2 bases from V and 7 bases from J, leaving 9 bases between. CDR1 and CDR2 (germline): ENHRY, SYGVKD.

This clone came up once. The chain uses TRBV7-6 and TRBJ1-1, with a weak D call TRBD1 (6 bases). The CDR3 sequence is 15 residues long. The V and J ends lost 5 bases and 5 bases respectively, with 18 bases between them. Germline V gene data show CDR1 as SGHVS and CDR2 as FNYEAQ. The DNA for the CDR3 is TGTGCCAGCAGCAGAAGGGACAAGGGAGTGACTGAAGCTTTCTTT. Translating it yields CASSRRDKGVTEAFF.

The V gene is TRBV27, the J gene TRBJ2-7; perhaps TRBD2 as D (5 bases). Germline CDR1 MNHEY, CDR2 SMNVEV (reference sequence). This CDR3 is 16 amino acids long. The ends were cut back, 2 bases at V and 1 base at J, with 15 bases in the middle. CDR3 sequence: CASSLSLRGSSYEQYF. The CDR3 DNA reads TGTGCCAGCAGTTTAAGTTTACGGGGATCGTCCTACGAGCAGTACTTC.